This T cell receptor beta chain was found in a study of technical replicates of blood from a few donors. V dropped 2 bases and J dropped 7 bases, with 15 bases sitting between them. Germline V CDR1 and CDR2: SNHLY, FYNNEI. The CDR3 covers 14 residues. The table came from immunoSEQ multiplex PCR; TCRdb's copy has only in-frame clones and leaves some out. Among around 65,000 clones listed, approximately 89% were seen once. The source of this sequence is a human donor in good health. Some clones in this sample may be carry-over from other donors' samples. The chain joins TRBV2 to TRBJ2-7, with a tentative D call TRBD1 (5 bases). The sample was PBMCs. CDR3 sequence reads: CASSEIRAQGEQYF. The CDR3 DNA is TGTGCCAGCAGTGAAATCAGGGCCCAAGGGGAGCAGTACTTC.